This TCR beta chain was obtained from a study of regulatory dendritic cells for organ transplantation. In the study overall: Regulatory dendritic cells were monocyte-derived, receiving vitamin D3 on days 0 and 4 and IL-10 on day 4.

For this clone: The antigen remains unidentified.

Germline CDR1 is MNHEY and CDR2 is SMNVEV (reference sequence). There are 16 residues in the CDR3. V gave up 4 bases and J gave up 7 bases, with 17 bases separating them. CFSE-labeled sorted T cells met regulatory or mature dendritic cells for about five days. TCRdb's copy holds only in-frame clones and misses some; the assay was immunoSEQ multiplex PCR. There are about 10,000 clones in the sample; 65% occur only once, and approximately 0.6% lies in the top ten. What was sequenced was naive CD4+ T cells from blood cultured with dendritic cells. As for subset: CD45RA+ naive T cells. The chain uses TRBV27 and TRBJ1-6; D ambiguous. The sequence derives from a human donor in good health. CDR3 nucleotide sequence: TGTGCCAGCAGTTCCCAGTCCGCTTTCGGGAATTCACCCCTCCACTTT. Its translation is CASSSQSAFGNSPLHF.